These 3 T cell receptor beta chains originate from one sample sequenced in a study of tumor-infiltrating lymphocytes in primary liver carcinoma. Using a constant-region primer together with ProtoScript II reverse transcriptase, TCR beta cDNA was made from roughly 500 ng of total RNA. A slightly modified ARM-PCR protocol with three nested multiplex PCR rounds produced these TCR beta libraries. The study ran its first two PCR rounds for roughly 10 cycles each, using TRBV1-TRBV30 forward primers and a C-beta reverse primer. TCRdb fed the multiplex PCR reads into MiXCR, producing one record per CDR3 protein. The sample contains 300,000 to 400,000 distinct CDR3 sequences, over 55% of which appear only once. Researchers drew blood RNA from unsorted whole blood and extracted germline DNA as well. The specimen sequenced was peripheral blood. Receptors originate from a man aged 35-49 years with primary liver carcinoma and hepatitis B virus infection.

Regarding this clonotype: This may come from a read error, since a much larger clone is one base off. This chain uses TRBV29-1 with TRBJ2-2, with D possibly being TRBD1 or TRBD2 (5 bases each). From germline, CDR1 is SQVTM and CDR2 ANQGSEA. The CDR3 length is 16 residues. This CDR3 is CSVETGESSYAGELLF. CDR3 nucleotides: TGCAGCGTTGAAACAGGTGAATCTTCGTACGCCGGGGAGCTGCTTTTT.

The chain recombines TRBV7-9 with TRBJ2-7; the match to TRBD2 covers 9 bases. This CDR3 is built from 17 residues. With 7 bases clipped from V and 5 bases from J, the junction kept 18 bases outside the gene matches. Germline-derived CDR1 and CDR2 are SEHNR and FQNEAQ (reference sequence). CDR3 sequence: CASTPRWESSGIDEQYF. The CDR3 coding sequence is TGTGCCAGCACCCCGCGGTGGGAATCTAGCGGGATCGACGAGCAGTACTTC.

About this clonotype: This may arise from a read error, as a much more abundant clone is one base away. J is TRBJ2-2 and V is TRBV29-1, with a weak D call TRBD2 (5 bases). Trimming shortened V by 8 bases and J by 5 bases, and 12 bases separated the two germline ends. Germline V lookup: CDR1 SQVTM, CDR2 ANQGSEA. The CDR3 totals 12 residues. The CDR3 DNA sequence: TGCAGCCTCCTAACTAGTACCGGGGAGCTGTTTTTT. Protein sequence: CSLLTSTGELFF.